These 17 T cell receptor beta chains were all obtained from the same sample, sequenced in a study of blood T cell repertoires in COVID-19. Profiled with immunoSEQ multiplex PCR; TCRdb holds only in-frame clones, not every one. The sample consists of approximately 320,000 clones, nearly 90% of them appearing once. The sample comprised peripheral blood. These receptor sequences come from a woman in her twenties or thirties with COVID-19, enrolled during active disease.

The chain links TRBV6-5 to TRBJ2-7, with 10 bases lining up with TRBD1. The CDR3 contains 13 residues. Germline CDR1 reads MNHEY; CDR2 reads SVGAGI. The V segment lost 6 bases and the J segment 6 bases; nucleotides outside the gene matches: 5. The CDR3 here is CASRTGTGVEQYF. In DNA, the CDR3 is TGTGCCAGCAGAACCGGGACAGGGGTCGAGCAGTACTTC.

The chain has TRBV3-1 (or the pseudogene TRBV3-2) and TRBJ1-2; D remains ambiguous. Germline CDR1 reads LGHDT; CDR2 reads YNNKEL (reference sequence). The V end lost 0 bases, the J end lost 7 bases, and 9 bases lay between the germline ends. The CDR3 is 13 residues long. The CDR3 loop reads CASSQDGYSGYTF. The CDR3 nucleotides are TGTGCCAGCAGCCAAGACGGGTATAGTGGCTACACCTTC.

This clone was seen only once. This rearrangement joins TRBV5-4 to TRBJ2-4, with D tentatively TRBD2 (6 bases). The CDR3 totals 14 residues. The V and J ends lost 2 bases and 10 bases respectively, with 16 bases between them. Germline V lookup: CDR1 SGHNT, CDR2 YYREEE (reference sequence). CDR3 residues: CASSLGGAQGIQYF. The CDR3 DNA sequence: TGTGCCAGCAGCTTAGGCGGGGCCCAAGGAATTCAGTACTTC.

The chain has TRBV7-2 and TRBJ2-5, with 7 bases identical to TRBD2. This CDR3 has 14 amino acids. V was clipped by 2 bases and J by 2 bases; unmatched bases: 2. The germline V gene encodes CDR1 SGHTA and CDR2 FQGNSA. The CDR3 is CASSLMGGQETQYF. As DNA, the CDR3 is TGTGCCAGCAGCTTAATGGGGGGGCAAGAGACCCAGTACTTC. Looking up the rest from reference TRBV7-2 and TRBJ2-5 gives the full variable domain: GAGVSQSPSNKVTEKGKDVELRCDPISGHTALYWYRQSLGQGLEFLIYFQGNSAPDKSGLPSDRFSAERTGGSVSTLTIQRTQQEDSAVYLCASSLMGGQETQYFGPGTRLLVL.

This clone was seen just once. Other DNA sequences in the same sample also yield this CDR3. CDR3 sequence reads: CASSIGGVSYEQYF. The CDR3 coding sequence is TGTGCCAGTAGTATAGGCGGGGTCTCCTACGAGCAGTACTTC. This chain connects TRBV19 to TRBJ2-7; D might be TRBD2 (6 bases). This CDR3 is 14 amino acids long. V lost 1 base to trimming and J lost 0 bases, with 7 bases between them. Germline CDR1 and CDR2: LNHDA and SQIVND (reference sequence).

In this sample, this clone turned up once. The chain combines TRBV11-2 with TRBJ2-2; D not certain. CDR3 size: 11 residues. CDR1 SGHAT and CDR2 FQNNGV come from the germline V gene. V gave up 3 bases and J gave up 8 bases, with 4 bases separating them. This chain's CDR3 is CASSFRGELFF. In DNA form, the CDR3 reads TGTGCCAGCAGCTTCAGAGGGGAGCTGTTTTTT.

CDR3 region: CASSLGQPYGYTF. The CDR3 DNA reads as TGTGCCAGCAGCTTGGGACAGCCCTATGGCTACACCTTC. V gene TRBV5-8 combines with J gene TRBJ1-2; D perhaps matches TRBD1 (5 bases). CDR3 size: 13 residues. Per the germline V gene, CDR1 is SGHTS and CDR2 is YDEGEE. Trimming stripped 0 bases from V and 4 bases from J, with 7 bases between.

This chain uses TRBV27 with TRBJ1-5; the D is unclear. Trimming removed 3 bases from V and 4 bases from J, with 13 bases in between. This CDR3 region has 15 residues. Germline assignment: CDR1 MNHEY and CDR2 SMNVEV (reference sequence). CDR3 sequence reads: CASSLRHSSNQPQHF. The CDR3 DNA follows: TGTGCCAGCAGTTTGCGGCACTCAAGTAATCAGCCCCAGCATTTT.

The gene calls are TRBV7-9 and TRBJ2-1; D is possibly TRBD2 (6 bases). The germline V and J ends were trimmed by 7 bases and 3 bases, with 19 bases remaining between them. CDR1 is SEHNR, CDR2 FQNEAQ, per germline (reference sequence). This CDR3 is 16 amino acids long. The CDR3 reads CASTTRAGTLYNEQFF. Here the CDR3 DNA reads TGTGCCAGCACAACACGCGCGGGGACTCTCTACAATGAGCAGTTCTTC. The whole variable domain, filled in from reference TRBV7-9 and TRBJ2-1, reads DTGVSQNPRHKITKRGQNVTFRCDPISEHNRLYWYRQTLGQGPEFLTYFQNEAQLEKSRLLSDRFSAERPKGSFSTLEIQRTEQGDSAMYLCASTTRAGTLYNEQFFGPGTRLTVL.

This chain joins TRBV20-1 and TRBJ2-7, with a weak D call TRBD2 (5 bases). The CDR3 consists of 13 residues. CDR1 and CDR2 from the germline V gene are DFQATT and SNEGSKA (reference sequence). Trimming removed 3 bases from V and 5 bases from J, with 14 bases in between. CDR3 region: CSASHGIHDEQYF. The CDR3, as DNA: TGCAGTGCTAGTCACGGGATCCACGACGAGCAGTACTTC.

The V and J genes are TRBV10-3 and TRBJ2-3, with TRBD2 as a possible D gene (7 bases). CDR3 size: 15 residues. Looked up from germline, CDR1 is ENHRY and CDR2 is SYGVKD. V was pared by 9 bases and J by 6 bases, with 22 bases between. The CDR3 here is CAIGGVSGVADTQYF. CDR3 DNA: TGTGCCATAGGGGGGGTCAGCGGAGTCGCGGATACGCAGTATTTT.

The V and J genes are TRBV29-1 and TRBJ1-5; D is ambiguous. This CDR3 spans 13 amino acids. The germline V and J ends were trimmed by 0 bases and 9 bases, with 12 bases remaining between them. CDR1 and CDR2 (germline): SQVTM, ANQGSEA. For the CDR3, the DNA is TGCAGCGTTGAAGACGGCGGGGTTGGGCCCCAGCATTTT. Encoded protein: CSVEDGGVGPQHF.

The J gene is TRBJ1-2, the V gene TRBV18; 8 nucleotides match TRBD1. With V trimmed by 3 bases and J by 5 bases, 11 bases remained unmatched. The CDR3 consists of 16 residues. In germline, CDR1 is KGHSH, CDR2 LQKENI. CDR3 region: CASSPLRTGREYGYTF. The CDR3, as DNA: TGTGCCAGCTCACCTCTACGGACAGGGAGAGAGTATGGCTACACCTTC.

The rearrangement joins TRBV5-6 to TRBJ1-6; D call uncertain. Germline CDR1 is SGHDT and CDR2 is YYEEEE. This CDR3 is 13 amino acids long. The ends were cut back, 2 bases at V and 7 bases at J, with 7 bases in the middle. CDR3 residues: CASSFSRNSPLHF. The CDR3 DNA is TGTGCCAGCAGCTTTTCCCGGAATTCACCCCTCCACTTT.

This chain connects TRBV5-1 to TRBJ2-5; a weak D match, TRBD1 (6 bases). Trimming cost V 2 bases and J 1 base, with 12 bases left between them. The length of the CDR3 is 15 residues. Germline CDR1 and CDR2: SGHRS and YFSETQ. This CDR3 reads CASSFPGTSQETQYF. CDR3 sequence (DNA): TGCGCCAGCAGCTTCCCTGGGACATCCCAAGAGACCCAGTACTTC.

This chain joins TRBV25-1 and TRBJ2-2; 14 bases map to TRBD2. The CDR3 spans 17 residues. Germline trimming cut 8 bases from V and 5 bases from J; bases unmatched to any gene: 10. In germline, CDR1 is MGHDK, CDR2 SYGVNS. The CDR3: CASPRLAGGPRTGELFF. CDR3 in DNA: TGTGCCAGCCCCAGACTAGCGGGGGGGCCACGTACCGGGGAGCTGTTTTTT.

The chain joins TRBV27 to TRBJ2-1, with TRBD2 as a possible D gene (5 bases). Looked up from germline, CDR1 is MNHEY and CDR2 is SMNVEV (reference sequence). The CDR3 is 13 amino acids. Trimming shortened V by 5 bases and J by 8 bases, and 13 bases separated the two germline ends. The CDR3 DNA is TGTGCCAGCAGTCTAGGCGGGCTCGATGAGCAGTTCTTC. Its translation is CASSLGGLDEQFF.